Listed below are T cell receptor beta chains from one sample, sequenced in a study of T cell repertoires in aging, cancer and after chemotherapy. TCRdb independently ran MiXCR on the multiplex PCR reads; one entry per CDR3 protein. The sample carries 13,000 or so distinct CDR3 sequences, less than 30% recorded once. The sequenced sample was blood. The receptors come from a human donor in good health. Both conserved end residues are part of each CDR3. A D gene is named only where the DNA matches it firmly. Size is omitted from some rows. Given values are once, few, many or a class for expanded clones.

cdr3_nt: TGTGCCAGCAAGGGGTCAGGGCTCTACGAGCAGTACTTC
cdr3_aa: CASKGSGLYEQYF
d_call: NA
j_call: TRBJ2-7
v_call: TRBV7-9
clone_size: medium-sized

cdr3_nt: TGCAGTGCCAGACAGGGGGCGAACACCGGGGAGCTGTTTTTT
cdr3_aa: CSARQGANTGELFF
d_call: TRBD1
j_call: TRBJ2-2
v_call: TRBV20-1
clone_size: medium-sized

cdr3_nt: TGTGCCAGCAGTACTGGACTAGATTCCAATGAGCGGTTCTTC
cdr3_aa: CASSTGLDSNERFF
d_call: TRBD2
j_call: TRBJ2-1
v_call: TRBV6-2/TRBV6-3
clone_size: NA

cdr3_nt: TGTGCCAGCAGCTTAGATGGGGCAGGCGATTTTCATACGCAGTATTTT
cdr3_aa: CASSLDGAGDFHTQYF
d_call: NA
j_call: TRBJ2-3
v_call: TRBV11-1
clone_size: few

cdr3_nt: TGTGCCAGTAGTTTGTTGAAGAAGTTGGGAAGCTCTGGAAACACCATATATTTT
cdr3_aa: CASSLLKKLGSSGNTIYF
d_call: NA
j_call: TRBJ1-3
v_call: TRBV19
clone_size: few

cdr3_nt: TGTGCCAGCAGCTTACCAAGCACAGATACGCAGTATTTT
cdr3_aa: CASSLPSTDTQYF
d_call: NA
j_call: TRBJ2-3
v_call: TRBV7-6
clone_size: NA

cdr3_nt: TGTGCCGCGACTAGTTACACCGGGGAGCTGTTTTTT
cdr3_aa: CAATSYTGELFF
d_call: NA
j_call: TRBJ2-2
v_call: TRBV6-6
clone_size: medium-sized

cdr3_nt: TGTGCCATCAGCAGCAGGGGGACAAACAGGGTTGGGTTCTTGCCTTCTAACTATGGCTACACCTTC
cdr3_aa: CAISSRGTNRVGFLPSNYGYTF
d_call: TRBD1
j_call: TRBJ1-2
v_call: TRBV10-3
clone_size: NA

cdr3_nt: TGTGCCAGCAGTTTCAGGGGGAACACCGGGGAGCTGTTTTTT
cdr3_aa: CASSFRGNTGELFF
d_call: NA
j_call: TRBJ2-2
v_call: TRBV27
clone_size: NA

cdr3_nt: TGCAGTGCTAGCAGACAGGGTTTGAACACTGAAGCTTTCTTT
cdr3_aa: CSASRQGLNTEAFF
d_call: TRBD1
j_call: TRBJ1-1
v_call: TRBV20-1
clone_size: few

cdr3_nt: TGCAGTGCGAGGAAGGGAAGCTCCTACAATGAGCAGTTCTTC
cdr3_aa: CSARKGSSYNEQFF
d_call: NA
j_call: TRBJ2-1
v_call: TRBV20-1
clone_size: few

cdr3_nt: TGTGCCAGTAGTATGTGGCAGGGAAATGAAAAACTGTTTTTT
cdr3_aa: CASSMWQGNEKLFF
d_call: NA
j_call: TRBJ1-4
v_call: TRBV19
clone_size: medium-sized

cdr3_nt: TGTGCCAGTAGTCCCCAGGGTTGGTCACCCCTCCACTTT
cdr3_aa: CASSPQGWSPLHF
d_call: NA
j_call: TRBJ1-6
v_call: TRBV19
clone_size: medium-sized

cdr3_nt: TGTGCCAGCAGCTTCGGACTAGCGGGGGGGCCTAGGACCGGGGAGCTGTTTTTT
cdr3_aa: CASSFGLAGGPRTGELFF
d_call: TRBD2
j_call: TRBJ2-2
v_call: TRBV5-4
clone_size: few

cdr3_nt: TGCGCCAGCAGCCAAGATTGGAAGAGCACAGATACGCAGTATTTT
cdr3_aa: CASSQDWKSTDTQYF
d_call: NA
j_call: TRBJ2-3
v_call: TRBV4-2
clone_size: NA

cdr3_nt: TGCGCCAGCAAGCCGGGGAGAGGCTGGAATACTGAAGCTTTCTTT
cdr3_aa: CASKPGRGWNTEAFF
d_call: NA
j_call: TRBJ1-1
v_call: TRBV10-1
clone_size: NA

cdr3_nt: TGTGCCAGCAGTTTATCGACCGGCAGAAACACCGGGGAGCTGTTTTTT
cdr3_aa: CASSLSTGRNTGELFF
d_call: NA
j_call: TRBJ2-2
v_call: TRBV27
clone_size: NA

cdr3_nt: TGTGCCAGCAGTGAACGGGAGGGGTACGACTATGGCTACACCTTC
cdr3_aa: CASSEREGYDYGYTF
d_call: NA
j_call: TRBJ1-2
v_call: TRBV6-1
clone_size: medium-sized

cdr3_nt: TGCAGTGCTGCCAGGACAGCCCCTGAGCAGTACTTC
cdr3_aa: CSAARTAPEQYF
d_call: NA
j_call: TRBJ2-7
v_call: TRBV20-1
clone_size: few

cdr3_nt: TGCGCCAGCAGCTTGGGCCGGGGGGAAGTTCAAGAGACCCAGTACTTC
cdr3_aa: CASSLGRGEVQETQYF
d_call: TRBD2
j_call: TRBJ2-5
v_call: TRBV5-1
clone_size: NA

cdr3_nt: TGTGCCAGCTCACCAGGCCTAAACTCTGGCTACACCTTC
cdr3_aa: CASSPGLNSGYTF
d_call: NA
j_call: TRBJ1-2
v_call: TRBV18
clone_size: NA

cdr3_nt: TGTGCCAGCAGCTTAGACGGCGCAGGGACCCAGTACTTC
cdr3_aa: CASSLDGAGTQYF
d_call: NA
j_call: TRBJ2-5
v_call: TRBV11-2
clone_size: NA

cdr3_nt: TGCAGTGCTAGAGATCTTAGGGGAAACACCATATATTTT
cdr3_aa: CSARDLRGNTIYF
d_call: NA
j_call: TRBJ1-3
v_call: TRBV20-1
clone_size: NA

cdr3_nt: TGTGCCAGCAGCCCTGCGGGCAGTTTGCACACTGAAGCTTTCTTT
cdr3_aa: CASSPAGSLHTEAFF
d_call: NA
j_call: TRBJ1-1
v_call: TRBV12-3/TRBV12-4
clone_size: few

cdr3_nt: TGCAGTGCTAGTCTCCAGGGAGGTTCACCCCTCCACTTT
cdr3_aa: CSASLQGGSPLHF
d_call: NA
j_call: TRBJ1-6
v_call: TRBV20-1
clone_size: medium-sized

cdr3_nt: TGTGCCAGCTCACCAGGGACAGACGGAAACACCATATATTTT
cdr3_aa: CASSPGTDGNTIYF
d_call: TRBD1
j_call: TRBJ1-3
v_call: TRBV18
clone_size: NA

cdr3_nt: TGCAGTGCTAGGCGGACAGGGATGCTTCCTAGCAATCAGCCCCAGCATTTT
cdr3_aa: CSARRTGMLPSNQPQHF
d_call: TRBD1
j_call: TRBJ1-5
v_call: TRBV20-1
clone_size: NA